A single sample gave rise to the 2 T cell receptor beta chains below, sequenced in a study of blood T cell repertoires in COVID-19 (dated by TCRdb to 2018 to 2021). Libraries were made using the immunoSEQ multiplex PCR assay. TCRdb mirrors the immuneACCESS table, restricted to in-frame sequences. Some clones are absent from its copies; in checked studies, under half trace to an unresolved V gene, and the reason for the others is unknown. The sample table contains 200,000 to 250,000 clones; only one count was recorded for 83% of them. About 4.6% of the sample is taken by the ten largest. The sample taken for sequencing was PBMCs or T cells enriched from blood (not recorded which). The receptors originated from a woman aged 50 to 60 who had been exposed to COVID-19.

The chain joins TRBV19 to TRBJ1-2; 7 bases agree with TRBD1. Per the germline V gene, CDR1 is LNHDA and CDR2 is SQIVND (reference sequence). V lost 4 bases and J lost 4; bases outside the gene matches: 6. The CDR3 sequence is 14 residues long. CDR3 sequence: CASSRDSEIYGYTF. CDR3 in DNA: TGTGCCAGTAGTAGGGACAGTGAGATCTATGGCTACACCTTC. Supplemented by reference TRBV19 and TRBJ1-2, the full variable domain reads DGGITQSPKYLFRKEGQNVTLSCEQNLNHDAMYWYRQDPGQGLRLIYYSQIVNDFQKGDIAEGYSVSREKKESFPLTVTSAQKNPTAFYLCASSRDSEIYGYTFGSGTRLTVV.

In the case of this clone: The same CDR3 arises from other DNA sequences in this sample as well. The genes are TRBV2 and TRBJ1-5, with a weak D call TRBD1 (6 bases). V was shortened by 3 bases and J by 4 bases, with 7 bases between the two germline ends. The V gene's germline CDR1 is SNHLY and CDR2 FYNNEI. The CDR3 runs to 13 residues. CDR3 loop: CASSDRGNQPQHF. The CDR3 region has the DNA TGTGCCAGCAGTGACAGGGGAAATCAGCCCCAGCATTTT.